Presented here are 9 T cell receptor beta chains from one specimen sequenced in a study of cytomegalovirus exposure and HLA in healthy donors. Data came from immunoSEQ multiplex PCR; TCRdb stores just in-frame clones and leaves some out. The sample includes almost 75,000 clones, around 85% seen only once; the top ten take 3%. Sequences were obtained from PBMCs. These receptors were taken from a man aged 25 to 40 in good health and CMV-seronegative.

This chain links TRBV5-1 with TRBJ2-5, with 9 bases that match TRBD1. The CDR3 runs 17 residues. CDR1 SGHRS and CDR2 YFSETQ come from the germline V gene. V lost 0 bases and J lost 1; bases outside the gene matches: 7. The CDR3 DNA sequence: TGCGCCAGCAGCTTGGCAGGGACAGGGTTTTTCCAAGAGACCCAGTACTTC. Translated: CASSLAGTGFFQETQYF.

The chain combines TRBV5-1 with TRBJ2-3; 11 bases match TRBD1. The CDR3 runs to 20 residues. V shed 6 bases and J 4 bases; nucleotides not matched to a gene: 22. The V gene's germline CDR1 is SGHRS and CDR2 YFSETQ. Here the CDR3 DNA reads TGCGCCAGCAACCCTTACCCGGGACAGGGGGATAGTTCCCCCCCAGATACGCAGTATTTT. This sequence encodes CASNPYPGQGDSSPPDTQYF.

V is TRBV5-1 and J is TRBJ2-1; maybe TRBD2 (6 bases). The CDR3 sequence is 14 residues long. The V and J ends lost 2 bases and 7 bases respectively, with 13 bases between them. CDR1 and CDR2 (germline): SGHRS, YFSETQ. CDR3 amino acids: CASSFETSLNEQFF. CDR3 sequence (DNA): TGCGCCAGCAGCTTTGAGACTAGTCTGAATGAGCAGTTCTTC.

This clone has a single count. V is TRBV18 and J is TRBJ2-4; 7 positions agree with TRBD1. The germline V gene has CDR1 KGHSH and CDR2 LQKENI. Trimming took 0 bases from V and 1 from J; bases not matched to a gene: 3. The CDR3 extends over 16 amino acids. CDR3 DNA: TGTGCCAGCTCACCACCAGGGGGCGAGGCCAAAAACATTCAGTACTTC. Its translation: CASSPPGGEAKNIQYF.

CDR3 bases: TGTGCCAGCAGCCGGACAGGGTATGGCTACACCTTC. Translating gives CASSRTGYGYTF. V gene TRBV28 combines with J gene TRBJ1-2; 8 bases agree with TRBD1. The CDR3 consists of 12 residues. Germline-derived CDR1 and CDR2 are MDHEN and SYDVKM. V was pared by 6 bases and J by 5 bases, with 2 bases of the junction left unmatched.

V usage is TRBV27 and J usage is TRBJ1-5; TRBD1 aligns across 7 bases. The CDR3 has 15 amino acids. J was trimmed by 4 bases and V by 5 bases; bases with no gene match: 8. The V gene's germline CDR1 is MNHEY and CDR2 SMNVEV (reference sequence). The CDR3 DNA follows: TGTGCCAGCAGTCCAGGGACAGTGCAAAATCAGCCCCAGCATTTT. Translated: CASSPGTVQNQPQHF.

The V and J genes are TRBV7-6 and TRBJ1-3; 9 nucleotides align to TRBD1. After removal of 4 bases from V and 4 bases from J, the junction contained 5 bases not matched to a gene. Germline CDR1 and CDR2: SGHVS and FNYEAQ. The length of the CDR3 is 15 residues. The CDR3: CASSSGTGKGNTIYF. In DNA form, the CDR3 reads TGTGCCAGCAGCTCCGGGACAGGGAAGGGAAACACCATATATTTT. The complete variable domain, with remaining parts taken from reference TRBV7-6 and TRBJ1-3, reads GAGVSQSPRYKVTKRGQDVALRCDPISGHVSLYWYRQALGQGPEFLTYFNYEAQQDKSGLPNDRFSAERPEGSISTLTIQRTEQRDSAMYRCASSSGTGKGNTIYFGEGSWLTVV.

The gene calls are TRBV28 and TRBJ2-7; D might be TRBD2 (6 bases). The V end lost 2 bases, the J end lost 2 bases, and 10 bases lay between the germline ends. Germline V gene lookup returns CDR1 MDHEN and CDR2 SYDVKM. The CDR3 loop spans 14 amino acids. CDR3 protein: CASSLVGTPYEQYV. In DNA, the CDR3 is TGTGCCAGCAGTTTAGTCGGGACTCCCTACGAGCAGTACGTC.

The rearrangement links TRBV9 to TRBJ1-3, with D unclear. CDR1 SGDLS and CDR2 YYNGEE come from the germline V gene. The CDR3 is 16 residues long. V was clipped by 0 bases and J by 0 bases, with 10 bases between them. Here the CDR3 reads CASSVVSSISGNTIYF. In nucleotides, the CDR3 is TGTGCCAGCAGCGTAGTTAGCAGTATCTCTGGAAACACCATATATTTT.